This is a list of T cell receptor beta chains from one sample in a study of cytomegalovirus exposure and HLA in healthy donors. Libraries were prepared by immunoSEQ multiplex PCR; TCRdb keeps only in-frame clonotypes and omits some of them. The sample holds 150,000 to 200,000 clones; approximately 75% are singletons and the top ten take around 2.2%. Sequencing was carried out using PBMCs. The receptor source for this set is a man aged 50-60 years in good health and CMV-seropositive. Both conserved end residues are part of each CDR3. The order of the fields is clone size, D gene, V gene, J gene, CDR3 protein, CDR3 DNA. D genes are given only for firm matches. Clone size is stated in some rows and not others, as once, few, many or a class when expanded.

NA	TRBD2	TRBV4-1	TRBJ2-2	CASSQGGSGGNTGELFF	TGCGCCAGCAGCCAAGGTGGTAGCGGGGGGAACACCGGGGAGCTGTTTTTT
NA	NA	TRBV9	TRBJ1-6	CASSTAPTGNSPLHF	TGTGCCAGCAGCACCGCCCCGACAGGTAATTCACCCCTCCACTTT
NA	NA	TRBV7-2	TRBJ1-1	CASSPGLMNTEAFF	TGTGCCAGCAGCCCGGGTCTCATGAACACTGAAGCTTTCTTT
NA	NA	TRBV4-1	TRBJ1-5	CASSQEIQFNQPQHF	TGCGCCAGCAGCCAAGAGATACAGTTCAATCAGCCCCAGCATTTT
NA	TRBD1	TRBV5-4	TRBJ2-1	CASSPTFRDRITARNEQFF	TGTGCCAGCAGTCCTACGTTCCGGGACAGGATCACTGCCCGCAATGAGCAGTTCTTC
NA	NA	TRBV7-2	TRBJ2-2	CASSLGSHSPGELFF	TGTGCCAGCAGCTTAGGGTCCCACTCACCCGGGGAGCTGTTTTTT
NA	NA	TRBV6-1	TRBJ1-2	CASSLSSDYGYTF	TGTGCCAGCAGTCTCTCCAGCGACTATGGCTACACCTTC
NA	NA	TRBV5-1	TRBJ2-5	CASSLVGLQETQYF	TGCGCCAGCAGCTTGGTGGGCCTCCAAGAGACCCAGTACTTC
NA	TRBD2	TRBV5-1	TRBJ2-5	CASSLGGLAGDQETQYF	TGCGCCAGCAGCTTGGGAGGACTAGCGGGGGATCAAGAGACCCAGTACTTC
NA	NA	TRBV7-2	TRBJ1-4	CASSPRTASNEKLFF	TGTGCCAGCAGCCCCCGGACAGCCTCTAATGAAAAACTGTTTTTT
NA	NA	TRBV7-9	TRBJ2-3	CASSLDMGSSTDTQYF	TGTGCCAGCAGCTTAGATATGGGCTCCTCCACAGATACGCAGTATTTT
NA	TRBD2	TRBV9	TRBJ2-3	CASSGHPRGGSTDTQYF	TGTGCCAGCAGCGGACACCCGCGGGGGGGAAGCACAGATACGCAGTATTTT
NA	TRBD2	TRBV4-3	TRBJ2-1	CASSPEPGLATYNEQFF	TGCGCCAGCAGCCCAGAACCGGGACTAGCAACATACAATGAGCAGTTCTTC
NA	NA	TRBV6-1	TRBJ2-3	CASSEGSASTDTQYF	TGTGCCAGCAGTGAAGGGTCAGCGAGCACAGATACGCAGTATTTT
NA	TRBD2	TRBV30	TRBJ2-5	CAWNRLAGVETQYF	TGTGCCTGGAATAGACTAGCGGGGGTAGAGACCCAGTACTTC
NA	NA	TRBV7-8	TRBJ1-6	CASSLVSGGIDSPLHF	TGTGCCAGCAGCTTAGTTAGCGGGGGGATTGATTCACCCCTCCACTTT
NA	TRBD2	TRBV10-3	TRBJ2-1	CAINGLANEQFF	TGTGCCATCAATGGACTAGCGAATGAGCAGTTCTTC
NA	TRBD1	TRBV5-1	TRBJ2-2	CASSLGVQGATGELFF	TGCGCCAGCAGCTTGGGTGTACAGGGGGCCACCGGGGAGCTGTTTTTT
NA	NA	TRBV9	TRBJ2-2	CASSVSSNTGELFF	TGTGCCAGCAGCGTCAGTTCCAACACCGGGGAGCTGTTTTTT
few	NA	TRBV6-6	TRBJ2-7	CASSPEAEQYF	TGTGCCAGCAGCCCCGAGGCCGAGCAGTACTTC
NA	TRBD1	TRBV13	TRBJ2-7	CASSNDRGLSYEQYF	TGTGCCAGCAGCAACGACAGGGGACTTTCCTACGAGCAGTACTTC
NA	TRBD1	TRBV4-3	TRBJ1-2	CASSQDRGTVYGYTF	TGCGCCAGCAGCCAAGATCGGGGGACAGTCTATGGCTACACCTTC
NA	TRBD1	TRBV7-2	TRBJ1-2	CASSNGQGLDGYTF	TGTGCCAGCAGCAACGGACAGGGGTTGGATGGCTACACCTTC
NA	TRBD2	TRBV10-3	TRBJ2-5	CAISDVLAGRQETQYF	TGTGCCATCAGTGATGTTCTAGCGGGGCGACAAGAGACCCAGTACTTC
few	NA	TRBV5-6	TRBJ2-1	CASSLGGEQFF	TGTGCCAGCAGCTTGGGAGGTGAGCAGTTCTTC
NA	TRBD1	TRBV9	TRBJ2-7	CASSPLGTGGYEQYF	TGTGCCAGCAGCCCCCTCGGGACAGGGGGTTACGAGCAGTACTTC
once	NA	TRBV27	TRBJ2-7	CASSLQVTYEQYF	TGTGCCAGCAGTTTACAGGTAACCTACGAGCAGTACTTC
NA	NA	TRBV15	TRBJ1-5	CATSRVTVRKSNQPQHF	TGTGCCACCAGCAGAGTAACGGTCCGAAAGAGCAATCAGCCCCAGCATTTT
NA	TRBD1	TRBV10-3	TRBJ1-4	CAISEKGTATEKLFF	TGTGCCATCAGTGAAAAAGGGACAGCTACTGAAAAACTGTTTTTT
once	TRBD1	TRBV5-1	TRBJ2-5	CASSTSGTGTETQYF	TGCGCCAGCAGCACTTCCGGGACAGGGACAGAGACCCAGTACTTC
NA	TRBD2	TRBV7-2	TRBJ2-1	CASSLAGTSRWDEQFF	TGTGCCAGCAGCTTAGCGGGGACTAGCCGTTGGGATGAGCAGTTCTTC
NA	TRBD2	TRBV9	TRBJ2-3	CASSVRGGTSGGGSTDTQYF	TGTGCCAGCAGCGTACGGGGCGGGACTAGCGGGGGGGGGAGCACAGATACGCAGTATTTT
NA	TRBD2	TRBV9	TRBJ2-2	CASRAGLAGTGELFF	TGTGCCAGCAGGGCGGGACTAGCGGGCACCGGGGAGCTGTTTTTT
NA	TRBD1	TRBV27	TRBJ1-5	CASSPGQVDWGQPQHF	TGTGCCAGCAGTCCGGGACAGGTAGACTGGGGTCAGCCCCAGCATTTT
NA	TRBD1	TRBV6-5	TRBJ2-7	CASTRTGSPHEQYF	TGTGCCAGCACCCGGACAGGGAGTCCCCACGAGCAGTACTTC
NA	TRBD2	TRBV4-3	TRBJ2-7	CASSRGGGAYEQYF	TGCGCCAGCAGCCGGGGCGGGGGGGCGTACGAGCAGTACTTC
NA	NA	TRBV19	TRBJ1-5	CASRTRINQPQHF	TGTGCCAGTAGGACCAGGATCAATCAGCCCCAGCATTTT
once	NA	TRBV11-2	TRBJ2-5	CASSLDSETQYF	TGTGCCAGCAGCTTAGATTCGGAGACCCAGTACTTC
NA	TRBD2	TRBV5-4	TRBJ2-1	CASRWNLAGGPYNEQFF	TGTGCCAGCAGATGGAATTTAGCGGGGGGCCCCTACAATGAGCAGTTCTTC
NA	TRBD2	TRBV7-7	TRBJ2-1	CASSFSGSSYNEQFF	TGTGCCAGCAGCTTTAGCGGGAGCTCCTACAATGAGCAGTTCTTC
few	TRBD1	TRBV28	TRBJ1-3	CASSYSTGTGNTIYF	TGTGCCAGCAGTTACTCGACAGGGACGGGAAACACCATATATTTT
few	NA	TRBV15	TRBJ1-5	CATSRAGLGNQPQHF	TGTGCCACCAGCAGAGCAGGACTGGGCAATCAGCCCCAGCATTTT
few	NA	TRBV2	TRBJ1-5	CASSVAGTGLMNQPQHF	TGTGCCAGCAGTGTAGCGGGAACGGGACTCATGAATCAGCCCCAGCATTTT
NA	TRBD1	TRBV4-1	TRBJ1-4	CASSQPYRGTTNEKLFF	TGCGCCAGCAGCCAACCATACAGGGGGACGACTAATGAAAAACTGTTTTTT
NA	TRBD1	TRBV28	TRBJ2-7	CASSLGKGGRTYEQYF	TGTGCCAGCAGTCTGGGGAAAGGGGGCCGAACCTACGAGCAGTACTTC
NA	NA	TRBV7-2	TRBJ2-3	CASSLAPGLSTDTQYF	TGTGCCAGCAGCTTAGCGCCGGGACTCAGCACAGATACGCAGTATTTT
NA	NA	TRBV7-2	TRBJ1-2	CASSPGGPGYGYTF	TGTGCCAGCAGCCCGGGGGGGCCGGGTTATGGCTACACCTTC
few	TRBD1	TRBV28	TRBJ2-7	CASRIDRVSYEQYF	TGTGCCAGCAGGATTGACAGGGTCTCCTACGAGCAGTACTTC
NA	NA	TRBV6-1	TRBJ1-3	CASGLYRGNTIYF	TGTGCCAGCGGACTATACCGGGGAAACACCATATATTTT
NA	NA	TRBV30	TRBJ2-4	CAWSGQWGRRGVQYF	TGTGCCTGGAGTGGACAGTGGGGGCGAAGGGGAGTTCAGTACTTC